Presented here are 26 T cell receptor beta chains from one specimen sequenced in a study of T-cell memory formation after mild COVID-19. Each CDR3 protein is one row after TCRdb ran MiXCR on the 5' RACE reads. The data hold hundreds of thousands of distinct CDR3 sequences, with about 22% observed a single time. Sequencing input: PBMCs or a T cell subset sorted from them (not recorded which). These receptor sequences come from an adult woman who had mild COVID-19 (a few samples of this study predate the infection). Cell type and time point are not known.

The chain recombines TRBV7-9 with TRBJ1-4; D remains ambiguous. Germline V gene sequence: CDR1 SEHNR, CDR2 FQNEAQ (reference sequence). The CDR3 runs to 16 residues. Trimming took 1 base from V and 8 from J, leaving 17 bases between them. CDR3 sequence: CASSLDGFGAGEKLFF. In DNA form, the CDR3 reads TGTGCCAGCAGCTTAGATGGTTTTGGTGCGGGGGAAAAACTGTTTTTT.

The chain employs TRBV3-1 and TRBJ1-5; D uncertain. V was trimmed by 5 bases and J by 7 bases, leaving 9 bases between them. The CDR3 extends over 12 amino acids. The germline gives CDR1 LGHDT, CDR2 YNNKEL (reference sequence). The CDR3, as DNA: TGTGCCAGCAGCAGGGTAGGGCAGCCCCAGCATTTT. Amino acids: CASSRVGQPQHF. The entire variable domain, with the rest obtained from reference TRBV3-1 and TRBJ1-5, is as follows: DTAVSQTPKYLVTQMGNDKSIKCEQNLGHDTMYWYKQDSKKFLKIMFSYNNKELIINETVPNRFSPKSPDKAHLNLHINSLELGDSAVYFCASSRVGQPQHFGDGTRLSIL.

This clonotype has a handful of counts. The V gene is TRBV27, the J gene TRBJ2-7; 8 bases fit TRBD1. With V trimmed by 3 bases and J by 4 bases, 5 bases remained unmatched. The length of the CDR3 is 14 residues. Germline V gene data show CDR1 as MNHEY and CDR2 as SMNVEV (reference sequence). The CDR3: CASSLRGTGYEQYF. In nucleotides, the CDR3 is TGTGCCAGCAGTTTGAGGGGGACAGGTTACGAGCAGTACTTC.

The chain joins TRBV4-1 to TRBJ2-7, with a possible D match to TRBD2 (7 bases). The germline V gene has CDR1 MGHRA and CDR2 YSYEKL. V was cut by 4 bases and J by 2 bases, with 30 bases left in between. CDR3 length: 20 amino acids. The CDR3, as DNA: TGCGCCAGCAGCCTTGGGGGGGGCGGGACACTTGAAAAAGCAACCTACGAGCAGTACTTC. This encodes CASSLGGGGTLEKATYEQYF.

J is TRBJ1-4 and V is TRBV6-5; D may be TRBD1 (5 bases). The CDR3 covers 15 residues. Germline loops: CDR1 MNHEY, CDR2 SVGAGI. V was shortened by 4 bases and J by 1 base, with 10 bases between the two germline ends. The CDR3 region has the DNA TGTGCCAGCAGTTTCGACAGCGGAACTAATGAAAAACTGTTTTTT. Translation gives CASSFDSGTNEKLFF.

This clonotype was picked up a small number of times. The rearrangement joins TRBV15 to TRBJ1-5; D is ambiguous. In germline, CDR1 is LNHNV, CDR2 YYDKDF (reference sequence). The V end lost 0 bases, the J end lost 4 bases, and 7 bases lay between the germline ends. This CDR3 comprises 14 residues. For the CDR3, the DNA is TGTGCCACCAGCAGAGACGGGGTGAATCAGCCCCAGCATTTT. This encodes CATSRDGVNQPQHF.

This clonotype was counted a few times. The genes are TRBV5-4 and TRBJ2-3, with 9 bases fitting TRBD2. Per germline, CDR1 SGHNT and CDR2 YYREEE (reference sequence). With 4 bases clipped from V and 6 bases from J, the junction kept 15 bases outside the gene matches. The length of the CDR3 is 17 residues. CDR3 loop: CASSGRRREGLPDTQYF. DNA for the CDR3: TGTGCCAGCAGCGGACGGAGGCGGGAGGGCCTCCCCGATACGCAGTATTTT.

CDR3 sequence reads: CASSIALRNEQFF. In DNA form, the CDR3 reads TGTGCCAGTAGTATAGCCTTGCGTAATGAGCAGTTCTTC. The rearrangement uses TRBV19 and TRBJ2-1, with unresolved D. Trimming removed 1 base at V and 7 bases at J, with 8 bases between. The CDR3 has 13 residues. CDR1 and CDR2 from the germline V gene are LNHDA and SQIVND (reference sequence).

The chain is built from TRBV9 and TRBJ1-1, with TRBD1 matching 10 bases. The CDR3 spans 17 residues. Trimming removed 0 bases from V and 0 bases from J; junction bases left unmatched: 5. The germline gives CDR1 SGDLS, CDR2 YYNGEE. CDR3 in amino acids: CASSVGTGGDLNTEAFF. For the CDR3, the DNA is TGTGCCAGCAGCGTAGGGACAGGGGGGGACCTGAACACTGAAGCTTTCTTT.

This clonotype appeared a few times. The chain links TRBV4-1 to TRBJ2-2; D unclear. This CDR3 spans 16 amino acids. The germline V and J ends were trimmed by 3 bases and 1 base, with 12 bases remaining between them. CDR1 and CDR2 from the germline V gene are MGHRA and YSYEKL. The DNA of the CDR3 is TGCGCCAGCAGCCATCTAACGGTTGGGAACACCGGGGAGCTGTTTTTT. Translated: CASSHLTVGNTGELFF.

V and J are TRBV7-2 and TRBJ2-3; 8 bases fit TRBD1. The CDR3 has 19 amino acids. Germline trimming cut 5 bases from V and 3 bases from J; bases unmatched to any gene: 19. Per germline, CDR1 SGHTA and CDR2 FQGNSA. The CDR3 DNA follows: TGTGCCAGCAGCCGCCCCCCGCAGTTTACAGGGGGTACGACAGATACGCAGTATTTT. Translating gives CASSRPPQFTGGTTDTQYF. Drawing the rest from reference TRBV7-2 and TRBJ2-3, the complete variable domain is GAGVSQSPSNKVTEKGKDVELRCDPISGHTALYWYRQSLGQGLEFLIYFQGNSAPDKSGLPSDRFSAERTGGSVSTLTIQRTQQEDSAVYLCASSRPPQFTGGTTDTQYFGPGTRLTVL.

The chain uses TRBV2 and TRBJ2-7; TRBD1 aligns across 11 bases. Germline CDR1 reads SNHLY; CDR2 reads FYNNEI. The CDR3 has 15 amino acids. J lost 2 bases, V lost 4 bases, and 4 bases had no gene match. This chain's CDR3 is CASSGMGQGAYEQYF. For the CDR3, the DNA is TGTGCCAGCAGTGGCATGGGACAGGGGGCCTACGAGCAGTACTTC.

This clonotype has a handful of counts. This chain uses TRBV20-1 with TRBJ2-7, with 7 nucleotides matching TRBD2. This CDR3 region has 15 residues. With 4 bases clipped from V and 0 bases from J, the junction kept 9 bases outside the gene matches. CDR1 and CDR2 from the germline V gene are DFQATT and SNEGSKA (reference sequence). This chain's CDR3 is CSATLAALSSYEQYF. CDR3 in DNA: TGCAGTGCTACCCTAGCGGCCTTGAGCTCCTACGAGCAGTACTTC.

The V and J genes are TRBV6-5 and TRBJ1-2, with 7 bases aligning to TRBD1. CDR3 size: 15 residues. Trimming took 6 bases from V and 2 from J; bases not matched to a gene: 9. The V gene's germline CDR1 is MNHEY and CDR2 SVGAGI. Written as DNA, the CDR3 is TGTGCCAGCAGCAGGGACAGCTGGGGGAACTATGGCTACACCTTC. Translating it yields CASSRDSWGNYGYTF.

The chain carries TRBV12-3 or TRBV12-4 and TRBJ2-1; D possibly corresponds to TRBD2 (6 bases). The V end was cut by 5 bases, the J end by 3 bases, with 14 bases between. The CDR3 extends over 15 amino acids. Written as DNA, the CDR3 is TGTGCCAGCAGTCCTTGGGGGGAGCTCTACAATGAGCAGTTCTTC. It encodes CASSPWGELYNEQFF.

This chain uses TRBV2 with TRBJ1-2; D gene unclear. V was trimmed by 2 bases and J by 4 bases, leaving 17 bases between them. The CDR3 loop spans 16 amino acids. Per germline, CDR1 SNHLY and CDR2 FYNNEI. Here the CDR3 reads CASSELHWAGIYGYTF. DNA for the CDR3: TGTGCCAGCAGTGAATTACACTGGGCAGGCATCTATGGCTACACCTTC.

This clonotype has a handful of counts. The chain uses TRBV6-1 and TRBJ2-7; no firm D call. Germline V CDR1 and CDR2: MNHNS, SASEGT. Trimming pared 1 base from V and 2 bases from J, leaving 18 bases between. This CDR3 comprises 17 residues. CDR3 protein: CASSEVGSGKRTYEQYF. The DNA for the CDR3 is TGTGCCAGCAGTGAAGTTGGGTCTGGGAAAAGGACCTACGAGCAGTACTTC.

The gene calls are TRBV3-1 and TRBJ2-3; 8 nucleotides align to TRBD2. Germline V gene sequence: CDR1 LGHDT, CDR2 YNNKEL (reference sequence). This CDR3 is 16 amino acids long. V lost 2 bases and J lost 4; bases outside the gene matches: 8. The CDR3 loop reads CASSQSGGAGADTQYF. The CDR3 region has the DNA TGTGCCAGCAGCCAATCGGGGGGGGCCGGGGCAGATACGCAGTATTTT.

This chain connects TRBV10-3 to TRBJ1-1; 7 nucleotides agree with TRBD1. Per the germline V gene, CDR1 is ENHRY and CDR2 is SYGVKD. J gave up 1 base and V 6 bases, and 2 bases lay outside the gene matches. This CDR3 comprises 13 residues. The CDR3 coding sequence is TGTGCCATCAGGGGGACAGAGAACACTGAAGCTTTCTTT. Protein product: CAIRGTENTEAFF.

This clonotype was observed a few times. The rearrangement links TRBV5-1 to TRBJ2-1; 12 bases fit TRBD2. The ends lost 0 bases at V and 3 bases at J; junction bases unmatched: 7. CDR1 and CDR2 from the germline V gene are SGHRS and YFSETQ. This CDR3 contains 18 residues. The CDR3 coding sequence is TGCGCCAGCAGCTTGGCTAGCGGGAGGGCCGGTGGCTACAATGAGCAGTTCTTC. The encoded protein is CASSLASGRAGGYNEQFF.

This clonotype was seen only a few times. V is TRBV14 and J is TRBJ1-6, with D possibly matching TRBD1 (5 bases). This CDR3 has 15 residues. Trimming cost V 0 bases and J 13 bases, with 16 bases left between them. Germline loops: CDR1 SGHDN, CDR2 FVKESK. The CDR3 DNA reads as TGTGCCAGCAGCCAAGATGGGACCGCGGGAAGGCCCCTCCACTTT. This codes for CASSQDGTAGRPLHF.

The table lists this clonotype with many counts. This rearrangement joins TRBV5-1 to TRBJ2-7; TRBD1 matches 7 bases. Germline CDR1 is SGHRS and CDR2 is YFSETQ. V gave up 0 bases and J gave up 2 bases; unmatched junction bases: 2. This CDR3 comprises 14 residues. CDR3 nucleotides: TGCGCCAGCAGCTTGGGGGACAGAGCCTACGAGCAGTACTTC. This translates into CASSLGDRAYEQYF.

A few counts support this clonotype. The chain uses TRBV20-1 and TRBJ1-1; no clear D gene. Trimming removed 5 bases from V and 0 bases from J, with 10 bases in between. CDR3 size: 13 residues. CDR1 is DFQATT, CDR2 SNEGSKA, per germline (reference sequence). The CDR3 spells CSAADRMNTEAFF. For the CDR3, the DNA is TGCAGTGCTGCCGACCGCATGAACACTGAAGCTTTCTTT.

This clonotype has at least ten counts. The V call is TRBV3-1, the J call TRBJ2-5; possibly TRBD1 or TRBD2 for D (5 bases each). The germline V gene encodes CDR1 LGHDT and CDR2 YNNKEL (reference sequence). Trimming cost V 0 bases and J 7 bases, with 9 bases left between them. The CDR3 has 13 residues. For the CDR3, the DNA is TGTGCCAGCAGCCAAGATGAGAGGGGGACCCAGTACTTC. Translating it yields CASSQDERGTQYF.

This clonotype occurred a few times. The chain links TRBV6-1 to TRBJ2-3; 14 positions match TRBD2. After removal of 7 bases from V and 4 bases from J, the junction contained 13 bases not matched to a gene. From germline, CDR1 is MNHNS and CDR2 SASEGT. The CDR3 runs 18 residues. CDR3 coding DNA: TGTGCCAGCAAGTATTCCGGGACTAGCGGGAGAGGTGCAGATACGCAGTATTTT. This translates into CASKYSGTSGRGADTQYF.

The chain couples TRBV5-1 to TRBJ2-1; D gene unclear. Per germline, CDR1 SGHRS and CDR2 YFSETQ. The CDR3 length is 13 residues. The germline V and J ends were trimmed by 4 bases and 10 bases, with 15 bases remaining between them. The CDR3 region is CASSPTSALEQFF. The CDR3 DNA sequence: TGCGCCAGCAGCCCGACCTCGGCATTAGAGCAGTTCTTC.